The text below deals with one T cell receptor (beta chain). The target of this receptor is not known. No base-level quality is on record; no much larger clone is a single base apart. Genomic DNA was isolated from the sorted cells so that the TCRbeta CDR3 region could be sequenced. The immunoSEQ Assay was used to sequence the TCRbeta CDR3 regions. TCRdb limited this immuneACCESS table to in-frame rearrangements with V and J called. A share of clones is missing; checked studies link under half to unresolved V genes, and the rest is unexplained. The sample profile shows tens of thousands of clones; around 87% of them were found once. The ten most abundant clones make up 3% to 4% of the sample. This sample is drawn from a study of OX40 agonist ivuxolimab in advanced cancers. For the wider study: The costimulatory receptor OX40 (CD134) was targeted by ivuxolimab, a fully human IgG2 agonistic monoclonal antibody. Intravenous ivuxolimab was administered to patients every 2 weeks at six dose levels: 0.01, 0.1, 0.3, 1.5, 3 and 10 mg/kg. Of the roughly 51 dose-escalation patients, hepatocellular carcinoma was present in roughly 19, melanoma in around 15, renal cell carcinoma in 9 and head and neck cancer in 9. The dose-escalation cohort was 82.7% male with a mean age of about 65 years, ranging from roughly 23 to 80. Prior anti-PD-1, anti-PD-L1 or anti-CTLA-4 therapy was permitted, and approximately 39% of dose-escalation patients had received checkpoint inhibitors. Partial responses occurred in three dose-escalation patients: two with cutaneous melanoma and one with hepatocellular carcinoma. Peripheral TCRbeta sequencing aimed to test whether ivuxolimab altered TCR sequence diversity and caused clonal T-cell expansion. The paper reports the monotherapy dose-escalation portion (N = 52 patients) of the phase I ivuxolimab trial.

The junction carries 20 bases between V and J, which are trimmed by 2 bases and 7 bases respectively. CDR3 length: 16 amino acids, cysteine to phenylalanine. The DNA shown is the 48-base CDR3, in frame from base 1. The germline V gene specifies MDHEN as CDR1 and SYDVKM as CDR2. On the study overall, not on this receptor specifically: Partial responders in the 0.1-3.0 mg/kg groups had among the lowest normalized peripheral clonal expansion, especially among CD8+ T cells. Antigen specificity was not determined for the clonally expanded peripheral T cells. After ivuxolimab, expanded clones were on average more numerous among CD8+ T cells than among CD4+ T cells. Low levels of normalized T-cell clonal expansion were also shown by some nonresponding patients. At doses from 0.1 to 3.0 mg/kg, clonal expansion was seen in both CD4+ and CD8+ blood T cells between baseline and week 6.

The trial excluded patients who had a history of autoimmune disease or who were on systemic immunosuppression. Peripheral blood for TCR sequencing was collected from all dose cohorts at baseline, on cycle 4 day 1, and on cycle 7 day 1. Samples were obtained from an open-label, multicenter, first-in-human phase I dose-escalation trial of ivuxolimab. Adults with locally advanced or metastatic head and neck squamous cell, hepatocellular, melanoma or renal cell carcinoma were enrolled in the trial. Before TCR sequencing, CD4+ and CD8+ T cells were separately sorted from peripheral blood. The sample here was CD4+ or CD8+ T cells sorted from blood, taken in a trial of the OX40 agonist ivuxolimab. The TCR was taken from an adult with an advanced solid tumor such as melanoma, head and neck, liver or kidney cancer. Recombination joined TRBV28 with TRBJ1-2, with TRBD1 tentatively as D gene (6 bases match). The CDR3 protein: CASSLNRANGYGGYTF. In nucleotide form, the sequence is TGTGCCAGCAGTTTAAACAGGGCGAACGGATACGGTGGCTACACCTTC.